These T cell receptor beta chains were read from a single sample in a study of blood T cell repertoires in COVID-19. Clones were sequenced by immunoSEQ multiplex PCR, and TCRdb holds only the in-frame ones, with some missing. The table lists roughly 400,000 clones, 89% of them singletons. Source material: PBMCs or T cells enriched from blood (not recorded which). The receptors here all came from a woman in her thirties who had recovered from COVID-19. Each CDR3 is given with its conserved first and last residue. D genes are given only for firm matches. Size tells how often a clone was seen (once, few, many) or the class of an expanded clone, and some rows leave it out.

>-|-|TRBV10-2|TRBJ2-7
CASSEPRYEQYF
TGCGCCAGCAGCGAGCCACGGTACGAGCAGTACTTC
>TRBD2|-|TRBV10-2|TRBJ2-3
CASSESRGLAGDKSTDTQYF
TGCGCCAGCAGTGAGTCGAGGGGACTAGCGGGAGATAAGAGCACAGATACGCAGTATTTT
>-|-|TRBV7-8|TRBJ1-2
CASSLESLGGNYYGYTF
TGTGCCAGCAGCTTAGAATCTCTCGGCGGAAACTACTATGGCTACACCTTC
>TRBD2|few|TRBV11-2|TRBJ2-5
CASSFSGRSQETQYF
TGTGCCAGCAGCTTTAGCGGGCGTAGCCAAGAGACCCAGTACTTC
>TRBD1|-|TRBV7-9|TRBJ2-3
CASSPGQGAIDTQYF
TGTGCCAGCAGCCCGGGACAGGGGGCAATAGATACGCAGTATTTT
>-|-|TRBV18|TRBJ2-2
CASSPDPGGTGELFF
TGTGCCAGCTCGCCAGACCCGGGTGGCACCGGGGAGCTGTTTTTT
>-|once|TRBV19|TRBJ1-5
CASSIVALDRQINQPQHF
TGTGCCAGTAGTATAGTGGCCCTAGATAGACAGATAAATCAGCCCCAGCATTTT
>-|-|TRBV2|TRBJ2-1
CASSRPRDSLRKQFF
TGTGCCAGCAGCCGCCCCCGGGACTCGCTTCGCAAGCAGTTCTTC
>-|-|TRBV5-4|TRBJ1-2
CASSLAEVTDYGYTF
TGTGCCAGCAGCTTGGCCGAGGTGACGGACTATGGCTACACCTTC
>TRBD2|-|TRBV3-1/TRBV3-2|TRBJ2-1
CASSQNLPGLGGSNEQFF
TGTGCCAGCAGCCAAAACTTGCCGGGACTAGGAGGTTCCAATGAGCAGTTCTTC